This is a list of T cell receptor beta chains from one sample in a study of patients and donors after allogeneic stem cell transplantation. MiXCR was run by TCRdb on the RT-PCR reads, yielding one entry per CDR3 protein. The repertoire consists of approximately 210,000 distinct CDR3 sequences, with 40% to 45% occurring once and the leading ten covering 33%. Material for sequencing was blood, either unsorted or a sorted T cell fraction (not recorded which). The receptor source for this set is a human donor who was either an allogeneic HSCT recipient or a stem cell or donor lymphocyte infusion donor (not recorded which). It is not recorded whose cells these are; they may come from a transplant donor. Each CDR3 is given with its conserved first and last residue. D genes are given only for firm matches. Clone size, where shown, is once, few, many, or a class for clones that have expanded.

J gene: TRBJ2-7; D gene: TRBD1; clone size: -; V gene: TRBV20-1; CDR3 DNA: TGCAGTGCAAGACAGGGCTACGAGCAGTACTTC; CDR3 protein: CSARQGYEQYF
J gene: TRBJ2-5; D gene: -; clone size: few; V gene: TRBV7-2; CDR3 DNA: TGTGCCAGCAGCTTCCAGGGTGGGAGAGAGACCCAGTACTTC; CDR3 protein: CASSFQGGRETQYF
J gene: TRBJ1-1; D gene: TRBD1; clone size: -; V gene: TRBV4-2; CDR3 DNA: TGTGCCAGCAGCCAAGCGACAGGGTTGAACACTGAAGCTTTCTTT; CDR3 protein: CASSQATGLNTEAFF
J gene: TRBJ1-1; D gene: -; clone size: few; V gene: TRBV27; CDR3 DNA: TGTGCCAGCAGTTTTGTGGCAGGCACTGAAGCTTTCTTT; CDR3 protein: CASSFVAGTEAFF
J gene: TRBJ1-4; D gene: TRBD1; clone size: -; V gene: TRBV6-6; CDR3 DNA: TGTGCCAGCAGTCCCCGGGACAGGGATAATGAAAAACTGTTTTTT; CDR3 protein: CASSPRDRDNEKLFF
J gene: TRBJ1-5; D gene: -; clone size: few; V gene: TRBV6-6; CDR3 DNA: TGTGCCAGCAGTTACTCGTCGAGGGGGGCACATAGCAATCAGCCCCAGCATTTT; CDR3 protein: CASSYSSRGAHSNQPQHF
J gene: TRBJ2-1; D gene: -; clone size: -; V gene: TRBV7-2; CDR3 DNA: TGTGCCAGCAGATTACTAGACAGTAGTGAGCAGTTCTTC; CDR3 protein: CASRLLDSSEQFF
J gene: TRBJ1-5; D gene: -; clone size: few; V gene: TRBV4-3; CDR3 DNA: TGCCGACAGAATTTTCAGCCCCAGCATTTT; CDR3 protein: CRQNFQPQHF
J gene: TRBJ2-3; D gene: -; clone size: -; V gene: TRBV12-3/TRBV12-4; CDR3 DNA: TGTGCCAGCAGTACTAACACAGATACGCAGTATTTT; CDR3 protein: CASSTNTDTQYF
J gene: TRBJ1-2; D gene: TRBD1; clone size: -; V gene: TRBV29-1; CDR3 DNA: TGCAGCGTTAGACAGGGGAATGGCTACACCTTC; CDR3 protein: CSVRQGNGYTF
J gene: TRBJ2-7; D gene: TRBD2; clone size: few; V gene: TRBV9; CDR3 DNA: TGTGCCAGCAGCGGTGGGACGGGACTAGCGTTTTCCGAGCAGTACTTC; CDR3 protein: CASSGGTGLAFSEQYF
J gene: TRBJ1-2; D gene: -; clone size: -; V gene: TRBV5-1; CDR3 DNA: TGCGCCAGCAGCTTCCCCTTCAACAGGGATGGCTACACCTTC; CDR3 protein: CASSFPFNRDGYTF
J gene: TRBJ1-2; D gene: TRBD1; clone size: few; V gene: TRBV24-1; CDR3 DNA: TGTGCCACCAGTGGCCGACAGGGGTTCGGCTACACCTTC; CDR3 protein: CATSGRQGFGYTF
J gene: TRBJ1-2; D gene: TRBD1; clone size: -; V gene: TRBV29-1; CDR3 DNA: TGCAGCGTTGAAGATAGACAGGGTAGGATCTATGGCTACACCTTC; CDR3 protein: CSVEDRQGRIYGYTF
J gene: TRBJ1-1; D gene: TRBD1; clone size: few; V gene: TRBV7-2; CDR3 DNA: TGTGCCAGCAGCTTAGTAGGGCCAGGGGGGATGAACACTGAAGCTTTCTTT; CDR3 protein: CASSLVGPGGMNTEAFF
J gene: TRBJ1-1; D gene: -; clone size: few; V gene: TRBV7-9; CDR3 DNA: TGTGCCAGCAGCTCGAACAGTGGGCTCACTGAAGCTTTCTTT; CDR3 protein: CASSSNSGLTEAFF
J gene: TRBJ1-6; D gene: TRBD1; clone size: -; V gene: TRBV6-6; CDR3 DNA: TGTGCCAGCAGTTATTCCTCCGGGACAGCCTTAAGCTCCTATAATTCACCCCTCCACTTT; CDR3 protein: CASSYSSGTALSSYNSPLHF
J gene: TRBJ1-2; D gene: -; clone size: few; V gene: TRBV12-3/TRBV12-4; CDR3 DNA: TGTGCCAGCATGGGGGGCTACTATGGCTACACCTTC; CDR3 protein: CASMGGYYGYTF
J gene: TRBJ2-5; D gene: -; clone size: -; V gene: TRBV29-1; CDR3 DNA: TGCAGCGGCGGGCGGGCCCAAGAGACCCAGTACTTC; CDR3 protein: CSGGRAQETQYF
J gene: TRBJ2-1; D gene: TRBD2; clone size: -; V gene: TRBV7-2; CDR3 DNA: TGTGCCAGCAGCCTCCTTTTAGCGGGAGGGTACAATGAGCAGTTCTTC; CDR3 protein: CASSLLLAGGYNEQFF
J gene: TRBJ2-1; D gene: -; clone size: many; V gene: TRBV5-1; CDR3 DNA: TGCGCCAGCAGCAGCGTGGAGACTAGCTCCTACAATGAGCAGTTCTTC; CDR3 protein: CASSSVETSSYNEQFF
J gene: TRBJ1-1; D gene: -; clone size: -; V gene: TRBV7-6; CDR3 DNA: TGTGCCAGCAGCTCCCTTCCGGCAGGGATCATGAACACTGAAGCTTTCTTT; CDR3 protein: CASSSLPAGIMNTEAFF
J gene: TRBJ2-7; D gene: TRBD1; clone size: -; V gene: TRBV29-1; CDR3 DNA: TGCAGCGTTGATCAGGGGGCATCCTACGAGCAGTACTTC; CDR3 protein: CSVDQGASYEQYF
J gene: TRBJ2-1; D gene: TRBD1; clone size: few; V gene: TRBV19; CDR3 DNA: TGTGCCAGTAGTATGGAGGACAGGGCTTACAATGAGCAGTTCTTC; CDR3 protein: CASSMEDRAYNEQFF
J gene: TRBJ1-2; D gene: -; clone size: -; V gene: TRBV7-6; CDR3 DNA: TGTGCCAGCAGCCCCGACCCGGGAAACTATGGCTACACCTTC; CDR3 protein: CASSPDPGNYGYTF
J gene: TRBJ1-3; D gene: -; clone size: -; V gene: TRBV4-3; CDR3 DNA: TGCGCCAGCAGCATAGGCGTGGGTGTTGGAAACACCATATATTTT; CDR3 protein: CASSIGVGVGNTIYF
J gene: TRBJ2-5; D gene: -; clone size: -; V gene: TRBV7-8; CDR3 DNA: TGTGCCAGCAGCGGGGACATGGCCCAGTACTTC; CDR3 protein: CASSGDMAQYF
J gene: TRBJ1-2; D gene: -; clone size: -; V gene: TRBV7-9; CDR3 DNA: TGTGCCACCGAAGGGCACGGAGATCTGAACTATGGCTACACCTTC; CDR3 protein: CATEGHGDLNYGYTF
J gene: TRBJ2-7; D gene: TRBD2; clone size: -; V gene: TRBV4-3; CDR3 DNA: TGCGCCAGCAGGGAATCTAGCGGGAGCTCCTACGAGCAGTACTTC; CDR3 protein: CASRESSGSSYEQYF
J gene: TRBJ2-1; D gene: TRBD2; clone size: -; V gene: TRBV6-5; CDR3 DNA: TGTGCCAGCAGTACACCCGGGACTAGCGGGAGGACTTTAGCGTTCTTC; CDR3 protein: CASSTPGTSGRTLAFF
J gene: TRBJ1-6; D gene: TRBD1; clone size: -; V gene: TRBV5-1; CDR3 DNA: TGCGCCAGCACGAGAACAGGGGGAGGATATAATTCACCCCTCCACTTT; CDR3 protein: CASTRTGGGYNSPLHF
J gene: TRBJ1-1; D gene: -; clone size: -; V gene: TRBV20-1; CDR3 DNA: TGCAGTGCCCACCCCCGGGGTCTATACACTGAAGCTTTCTTT; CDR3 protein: CSAHPRGLYTEAFF